The clone carrying this TCR beta chain was counted a single time. Its antigen is unknown. Sample numbers ranged from 1 to 8 per patient, encompassing pretreatment and on-treatment collections. V was clipped by 0 bases and J by 8 bases; unmatched bases: 6. Per the germline V gene, CDR1 is LNHDA and CDR2 is SQIVND (reference sequence). This CDR3 region has 15 residues. This record belongs to a study of PD-L1 blockade in urothelial cancer. Study context: Analyses used blood from 3 weeks (second dose) and 6 weeks after treatment start.

The study's findings and limits: Where pretreatment blood TCR clonality fell below the median, better survival was predicted.

Templates that were synthetic TCR analogs were spiked into each PCR. Profiling relied on immunoSEQ multiplex PCR, and the TCRdb table lists in-frame clones only, not all of them. The sample records 60,000 to 85,000 clones, roughly nine tenths being singletons. J is TRBJ2-1 and V is TRBV19, with 8 positions matching TRBD2. Here the sequenced sample was PBMCs, taken around atezolizumab (anti-PD-L1) treatment. The source of this sequence is an older woman with urothelial cancer. DNA for the CDR3: TGTGCCAGTAGTATAGACGGGGGGGATCTGGATGAGCAGTTCTTC. Its protein is CASSIDGGDLDEQFF.